This TCR beta chain stems from a study of circulating and synovial CD4+ cells in juvenile arthritis. Assay used: immunoSEQ multiplex PCR; TCRdb lists only in-frame clones, some missing. This sample has about 32,000 clones, with around 95% found just once. The CDR3 covers 15 residues. Per germline, CDR1 SGHRS and CDR2 YFSETQ. V was clipped by 0 bases and J by 9 bases; unmatched bases: 8. Donors were patients with active juvenile idiopathic arthritis. A word on this clone: Its antigen is still unknown.

Study results and limitations: Circulating pathogenic-like lymphocytes shared a substantially higher fraction of CDR3 sequences with synovium than bulk blood.

The specimen sequenced was CD4+ T cells from blood. The rearrangement joins TRBV5-1 to TRBJ2-1; 8 bases are a match to TRBD1. The TCR comes from a human donor with juvenile idiopathic arthritis. DNA of the CDR3: TGCGCCAGCAGCTTGGTGGCAGGGGGCTTGGCTGAGCAGTTCTTC. Encoded protein: CASSLVAGGLAEQFF.